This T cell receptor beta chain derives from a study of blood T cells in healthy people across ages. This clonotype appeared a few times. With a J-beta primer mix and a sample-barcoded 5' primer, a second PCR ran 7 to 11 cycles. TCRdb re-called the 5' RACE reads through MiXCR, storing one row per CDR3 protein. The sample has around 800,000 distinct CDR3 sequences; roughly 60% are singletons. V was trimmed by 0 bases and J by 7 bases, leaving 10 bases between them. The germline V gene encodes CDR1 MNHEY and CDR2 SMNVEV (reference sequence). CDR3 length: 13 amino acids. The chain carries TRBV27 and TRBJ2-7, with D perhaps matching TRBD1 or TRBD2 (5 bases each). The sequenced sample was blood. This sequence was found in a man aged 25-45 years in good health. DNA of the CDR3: TGTGCCAGCAGTTTATCGGCCTGGGGGGAGCAGTACTTC. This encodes CASSLSAWGEQYF.